The 11 T cell receptor beta chains listed next were all sequenced from one sample in a study of T cells in Graves' hyperthyroidism and ophthalmopathy. RNA transcripts provided the source from which TCR beta CDR3 regions were amplified. HTBI primers drove first-round RT-PCR of the TCR CDR3. Via MiXCR, TCRdb re-called the multiplex PCR reads, giving one row per CDR3 protein. The sample has about 640,000 distinct CDR3 sequences, around 21% seen once. The sequencing sample was made of blood. The receptors here all came from a man aged 30 to 39 with Graves' ophthalmopathy.

This clonotype was found many times. The V gene is TRBV20-1, the J gene TRBJ2-7, with TRBD2 matching 12 bases. Germline lookup yields CDR1 DFQATT and CDR2 SNEGSKA (reference sequence). The CDR3 runs to 13 residues. Germline trimming cut 3 bases from V and 7 bases from J; bases unmatched to any gene: 4. In DNA form, the CDR3 reads TGCAGTGCTAGCCTAGCGGGAGGGCGAGAGCAGTACTTC. It translates to CSASLAGGREQYF.

There are a few counts of this clonotype. The genes are TRBV5-1 and TRBJ2-3; 9 bases match TRBD1. Germline-derived CDR1 and CDR2 are SGHRS and YFSETQ. V lost 0 bases, J lost 3 bases, and 11 bases stayed unmatched. The CDR3 covers 18 residues. CDR3 DNA sequence: TGCGCCAGCAGCTTGGTATTACAGGGGGCATCTCGGACAGATACGCAGTATTTT. This encodes CASSLVLQGASRTDTQYF.

The gene calls are TRBV30 and TRBJ2-2; possible D gene TRBD1, 6 bases. Germline CDR1 is GTSNPN and CDR2 is SVGIG (reference sequence). The CDR3 length is 12 residues. Trimming took 6 bases from V and 6 from J, leaving 11 bases between them. CDR3 nucleotide sequence: TGTGCCTGCAGGGGTGGCGCCGGGGAGCTGTTTTTT. It yields the protein CACRGGAGELFF.

This sequence joins TRBV9 and TRBJ1-6; maybe TRBD1 (5 bases). Trimming took off 7 bases at V and 9 bases at J, with 5 bases between the two ends. The CDR3 extends over 10 amino acids. Germline lookup yields CDR1 SGDLS and CDR2 YYNGEE. In nucleotides, the CDR3 is TGTGCCAGCGGGGGTTCACCCCTCCACTTT. Protein sequence: CASGGSPLHF.

The table lists this clonotype with a few counts. The chain carries TRBV20-1 and TRBJ2-1, with D maybe TRBD2 (6 bases). This CDR3 contains 15 residues. Germline values: CDR1 DFQATT, CDR2 SNEGSKA (reference sequence). Trimming stripped 1 base from V and 4 bases from J, with 14 bases between. In DNA form, the CDR3 reads TGCAGTGCTAGAGCTGACGGGAGAGCTTACAATGAGCAGTTCTTC. Its translation: CSARADGRAYNEQFF.

This clonotype was observed a few times. CDR3 region: CAWSDPGTGVFYGYTF. In DNA form, the CDR3 reads TGTGCCTGGAGCGATCCGGGCACAGGGGTTTTTTATGGCTACACCTTC. The chain combines TRBV30 with TRBJ1-2; 7 bases agree with TRBD1. In germline, CDR1 is GTSNPN, CDR2 SVGIG (reference sequence). After removal of 3 bases from V and 5 bases from J, the junction contained 15 bases not matched to a gene. CDR3 length: 16 residues. The full variable domain, rest sourced from reference TRBV30 and TRBJ1-2, is SQTIHQWPATLVQPVGSPLSLECTVEGTSNPNLYWYRQAAGRGLQLLFYSVGIGQISSEVPQNLSASRPQDRQFILSSKKLLLSDSGFYLCAWSDPGTGVFYGYTFGSGTRLTVV.

In this sample, this clonotype turned up many times. The gene calls are TRBV18 and TRBJ1-1; D perhaps matches TRBD1 (5 bases). V lost 5 bases and J lost 4, with 11 bases in between. CDR1 KGHSH and CDR2 LQKENI come from the germline V gene. CDR3 size: 13 residues. The CDR3 DNA is TGTGCCAGCTCATCTAACCAGGGCACTGAAGCTTTCTTT. Protein sequence: CASSSNQGTEAFF. Combining the CDR3 with reference TRBV18 and TRBJ1-1 gives the whole variable domain NAGVMQNPRHLVRRRGQEARLRCSPMKGHSHVYWYRQLPEEGLKFMVYLQKENIIDESGMPKERFSAEFPKEGPSILRIQQVVRGDSAAYFCASSSNQGTEAFFGQGTRLTVV.

The sample holds a few counts of this clonotype. The chain recombines TRBV27 with TRBJ2-5; 8 nucleotides match TRBD1. The CDR3 loop spans 15 amino acids. Germline assignment: CDR1 MNHEY and CDR2 SMNVEV (reference sequence). V gave up 4 bases and J gave up 0 bases; unmatched junction bases: 4. This chain's CDR3 is CASSWYRGDQETQYF. The CDR3 nucleotides are TGTGCCAGCAGTTGGTACAGGGGGGACCAAGAGACCCAGTACTTC.

The V call is TRBV6-2 or TRBV6-3, the J call TRBJ2-3, with D possibly matching TRBD2 (7 bases). V was clipped by 7 bases and J by 2 bases, with 16 bases between them. CDR1 MNHEY and CDR2 SVGEGT come from the germline V gene. The CDR3 loop spans 15 amino acids. The CDR3 loop is CASKLGGGFTDTQYF. CDR3 DNA sequence: TGTGCCAGCAAGCTAGGGGGAGGGTTCACAGATACGCAGTATTTT.

This clonotype was observed many times. This chain joins TRBV27 and TRBJ1-5; 8 bases match TRBD1. Germline loops: CDR1 MNHEY, CDR2 SMNVEV (reference sequence). Trimming took 4 bases from V and 7 from J; bases not matched to a gene: 9. The CDR3 totals 15 residues. The CDR3 sequence is CASSSRQGNKQPQHF. Written as DNA, the CDR3 is TGTGCCAGCAGTTCAAGACAGGGGAACAAACAGCCCCAGCATTTT.

Details on this clonotype: The junction departs from the called germline gene at one end, perhaps through a read error. This rearrangement joins TRBV2 to TRBJ2-7; no definite D call. The CDR3 is made up of 15 amino acids. Germline V gene lookup returns CDR1 SNHLY and CDR2 FYNNEI. The CDR3 region has the DNA TGTGCCGGCAGTGAGCAGACAATGCCAGCCTACGAGCAGTACTTC. This codes for CAGSEQTMPAYEQYF.